These T cell receptor beta chains were read from a single sample in a study of T cells in Graves' hyperthyroidism and ophthalmopathy. TCRdb reprocessed the multiplex PCR reads via MiXCR and lists one record per CDR3 protein. The sample lists approximately 430,000 distinct CDR3 sequences, roughly 15% seen once, with approximately 13% in the top ten. What was sequenced was blood. Every receptor here comes from a man between 18 and 29 years old with Graves' ophthalmopathy. Both conserved end residues are part of each CDR3. Fields, in order: CDR3 DNA, CDR3 protein, D gene, J gene, clone size, V gene. A D gene is named only where the DNA matches it firmly. Expanded clones get a size class; other rows say once, few or many, or leave the size out.

CDR3 DNA: TGTGCCAGCAGCCACACACTGATTCAGCCCCAGCATTTT; CDR3 protein: CASSHTLIQPQHF; D gene: NA; J gene: TRBJ1-5; clone size: many; V gene: TRBV7-8
CDR3 DNA: TGTGCCAGCAGTGAAGTAAGTTGGGCAGATACGCAGTATTTT; CDR3 protein: CASSEVSWADTQYF; D gene: NA; J gene: TRBJ2-3; clone size: many; V gene: TRBV2
CDR3 DNA: TGTGCCAGCAGTTTAGGGGGACGTACCGGGGAGCTGTTTTTT; CDR3 protein: CASSLGGRTGELFF; D gene: NA; J gene: TRBJ2-2; clone size: many; V gene: TRBV12-3/TRBV12-4
CDR3 DNA: TGCGCCAGCAGTTACTCCTCCGCGGGAGTTTTAGATACGCAGTATTTT; CDR3 protein: CASSYSSAGVLDTQYF; D gene: TRBD2; J gene: TRBJ2-3; clone size: many; V gene: TRBV5-1
CDR3 DNA: TGCAGTGCCCACGGGACTAGCGGGAGTGGGTGGAATGAGCAGTTCTTC; CDR3 protein: CSAHGTSGSGWNEQFF; D gene: TRBD2; J gene: TRBJ2-1; clone size: many; V gene: TRBV20-1
CDR3 DNA: TGTGCCAGCAGCTTATTAGGAAAACTGTTTTTT; CDR3 protein: CASSLLGKLFF; D gene: NA; J gene: TRBJ1-4; clone size: NA; V gene: TRBV11-2
CDR3 DNA: TGTGCCAGCAGCGGAAGAAGAAACACTGAAGCTTTCTTT; CDR3 protein: CASSGRRNTEAFF; D gene: NA; J gene: TRBJ1-1; clone size: many; V gene: TRBV7-8
CDR3 DNA: TGTGCCAGTAGTATCAACTACCTCTTAACCTACGAGCAGTACTTC; CDR3 protein: CASSINYLLTYEQYF; D gene: NA; J gene: TRBJ2-7; clone size: few; V gene: TRBV19
CDR3 DNA: TGTGCCAGCAGTTTATCAGTCATACCCTCTTCCTACAATGAGCAGTTCTTC; CDR3 protein: CASSLSVIPSSYNEQFF; D gene: NA; J gene: TRBJ2-1; clone size: many; V gene: TRBV27
CDR3 DNA: TGTGCCAGCAGGGATCAGCAGGTGTTAGGCTACACCTTC; CDR3 protein: CASRDQQVLGYTF; D gene: NA; J gene: TRBJ1-2; clone size: many; V gene: TRBV6-1
CDR3 DNA: TGCAGTGCCCCGGGACAGGGAGACACTGAAGCTTTCTTT; CDR3 protein: CSAPGQGDTEAFF; D gene: TRBD1; J gene: TRBJ1-1; clone size: many; V gene: TRBV20-1
CDR3 DNA: TGTGCCAGCAGTAGTGGGACTAGTAAAGAGACCCAGTACTTC; CDR3 protein: CASSSGTSKETQYF; D gene: TRBD2; J gene: TRBJ2-5; clone size: NA; V gene: TRBV6-1
CDR3 DNA: TGTGCCAGCAGCCTCGGGGGCTATCAAGAGACCCAGTACTTC; CDR3 protein: CASSLGGYQETQYF; D gene: NA; J gene: TRBJ2-5; clone size: many; V gene: TRBV5-1
CDR3 DNA: TGTGCCTGGAATGCTGGGGCCAACGTCCTGACTTTC; CDR3 protein: CAWNAGANVLTF; D gene: NA; J gene: TRBJ2-6; clone size: few; V gene: TRBV30
CDR3 DNA: TGTGCCAGCAGTAGACAGGTCGACATCAATGAGCAGTTCTTC; CDR3 protein: CASSRQVDINEQFF; D gene: NA; J gene: TRBJ2-1; clone size: many; V gene: TRBV12-3/TRBV12-4
CDR3 DNA: TGTGCCAGCAGCTTAGGGACCGCGGCTGGTAATGAAAAACTGTTTTTT; CDR3 protein: CASSLGTAAGNEKLFF; D gene: NA; J gene: TRBJ1-4; clone size: NA; V gene: TRBV7-9
CDR3 DNA: TGTGCCACCAGTGATAACACAGGGGTTTCGGGTGTAGATACGCAGTATTTT; CDR3 protein: CATSDNTGVSGVDTQYF; D gene: TRBD1; J gene: TRBJ2-3; clone size: many; V gene: TRBV24-1
CDR3 DNA: TGTGCCATCAGCCGGACCGTCTACGAGCAGTACTTC; CDR3 protein: CAISRTVYEQYF; D gene: NA; J gene: TRBJ2-7; clone size: many; V gene: TRBV10-3
CDR3 DNA: TGTGCCAGCAGTGAATGGGCATCCAGAGAGACCCAGTACTTC; CDR3 protein: CASSEWASRETQYF; D gene: NA; J gene: TRBJ2-5; clone size: NA; V gene: TRBV6-1
CDR3 DNA: TGCGCCAGCAGCCAAGGTGGTGGGGGATCCTACAATGAGCAGTTCTTC; CDR3 protein: CASSQGGGGSYNEQFF; D gene: NA; J gene: TRBJ2-1; clone size: NA; V gene: TRBV4-1
CDR3 DNA: TGTGCCAGCTCACAACAAACCGGGACAGGGGTTTACTATGGCTACACCTTC; CDR3 protein: CASSQQTGTGVYYGYTF; D gene: TRBD1; J gene: TRBJ1-2; clone size: NA; V gene: TRBV18
CDR3 DNA: TGTGCCAGCAGTCGGACAGGGGGCACCTATAATTCACCCCTCCACTTT; CDR3 protein: CASSRTGGTYNSPLHF; D gene: TRBD1; J gene: TRBJ1-6; clone size: few; V gene: TRBV6-1
CDR3 DNA: TGTGCCAGCACTCCGTTTGGAGCGGCCCGGGGTGAAGCTTTCTTT; CDR3 protein: CASTPFGAARGEAFF; D gene: NA; J gene: TRBJ1-1; clone size: many; V gene: TRBV12-3/TRBV12-4
CDR3 DNA: TGTGCCAGCAGTTGGTTAGGAGGCAATGAAAAACTGTTTTTT; CDR3 protein: CASSWLGGNEKLFF; D gene: NA; J gene: TRBJ1-4; clone size: NA; V gene: TRBV27
CDR3 DNA: TGTGCCGTCATGACAGGGGGCGAGGCTCAGCCCCAGCATTTT; CDR3 protein: CAVMTGGEAQPQHF; D gene: TRBD1; J gene: TRBJ1-5; clone size: many; V gene: TRBV6-1
CDR3 DNA: TGCAGCGTTGGATTCGGGACAGGGCATGGCTACACCTTC; CDR3 protein: CSVGFGTGHGYTF; D gene: TRBD1; J gene: TRBJ1-2; clone size: few; V gene: TRBV29-1
CDR3 DNA: TGTGTCAGCAGCTTAGACACTCTCTATGGCTACACCTTC; CDR3 protein: CVSSLDTLYGYTF; D gene: NA; J gene: TRBJ1-2; clone size: NA; V gene: TRBV11-2
CDR3 DNA: TGTGCCTGGAGTAAGACCCTAGGAGCGCCGTTCTTC; CDR3 protein: CAWSKTLGAPFF; D gene: NA; J gene: TRBJ2-1; clone size: NA; V gene: TRBV30
CDR3 DNA: TGTGCCAGCAGCTTAGAGGGTGTTCCGCGGGTTTTTGGCTACACCTTC; CDR3 protein: CASSLEGVPRVFGYTF; D gene: NA; J gene: TRBJ1-2; clone size: many; V gene: TRBV7-2
CDR3 DNA: TGTGCCAGCAGCAATAGCGGGAGGCCAGATACGCAGTATTTT; CDR3 protein: CASSNSGRPDTQYF; D gene: TRBD2; J gene: TRBJ2-3; clone size: many; V gene: TRBV3-1
CDR3 DNA: TGTGCCAGCAGCTTGGGAATCGCAGGGGAGACCCAGTACTTC; CDR3 protein: CASSLGIAGETQYF; D gene: NA; J gene: TRBJ2-5; clone size: few; V gene: TRBV7-9
CDR3 DNA: TGCGCCAGCAGCTTAACTAGTTTCCCAGATACGCAGTATTTT; CDR3 protein: CASSLTSFPDTQYF; D gene: NA; J gene: TRBJ2-3; clone size: NA; V gene: TRBV5-1
CDR3 DNA: TGCAGTCCCACCGAGACTAATCAGGGGGTTAACTATGGCTACACCTTC; CDR3 protein: CSPTETNQGVNYGYTF; D gene: TRBD1; J gene: TRBJ1-2; clone size: NA; V gene: TRBV20-1
CDR3 DNA: TGTGCCAGCAGCTTGTATAGCGGGAGTACCTACAATGAGCAGTTCTTC; CDR3 protein: CASSLYSGSTYNEQFF; D gene: TRBD2; J gene: TRBJ2-1; clone size: many; V gene: TRBV5-5
CDR3 DNA: TGTGCCAGCGCCTACGCCCGGACAGGGGCTAGAGAGCAGTACTTC; CDR3 protein: CASAYARTGAREQYF; D gene: TRBD1; J gene: TRBJ2-7; clone size: many; V gene: TRBV6-1
CDR3 DNA: TGTGCCTCCGCGCAGGGGGATTGGTACGAGCAGTACTTC; CDR3 protein: CASAQGDWYEQYF; D gene: TRBD1; J gene: TRBJ2-7; clone size: many; V gene: TRBV5-5
CDR3 DNA: TGTGCCAGCAGCTTAGACGGGCACCAAACCTACGAGCAGTACTTC; CDR3 protein: CASSLDGHQTYEQYF; D gene: NA; J gene: TRBJ2-7; clone size: many; V gene: TRBV7-9
CDR3 DNA: TGCAGCGTTGAAGATGTCAACTACCTAAACACAGATACGCAGTATTTT; CDR3 protein: CSVEDVNYLNTDTQYF; D gene: NA; J gene: TRBJ2-3; clone size: NA; V gene: TRBV29-1
CDR3 DNA: TGCGCCAGCATGCGCGGGAGAGAAGCAGATACGCAGTATTTT; CDR3 protein: CASMRGREADTQYF; D gene: TRBD2; J gene: TRBJ2-3; clone size: many; V gene: TRBV5-1
CDR3 DNA: TGTGCCAGCAGTTTTCTAGCTCCGCGGGCAGATACGCAGTATTTT; CDR3 protein: CASSFLAPRADTQYF; D gene: NA; J gene: TRBJ2-3; clone size: many; V gene: TRBV28
CDR3 DNA: TGTGCCAGCAGTACTCGACGGGGGGGCGGCGACGAGCAGTACTTC; CDR3 protein: CASSTRRGGGDEQYF; D gene: TRBD2; J gene: TRBJ2-7; clone size: many; V gene: TRBV12-3/TRBV12-4